This T cell receptor beta chain was captured in a study of tumor-infiltrating lymphocytes in oesophageal squamous cell carcinoma. This clonotype occurred a few times. This CDR3 is 13 amino acids long. Germline-derived CDR1 and CDR2 are GTSNPN and SVGIG (reference sequence). V lost 5 bases to trimming and J lost 7 bases; unmatched junction nucleotides: 5. TCRdb re-called the PCR reads with MiXCR, one entry per CDR3 protein. The sample holds roughly 13,000 distinct CDR3 sequences, 40% to 50% seen once. The chain links TRBV30 to TRBJ1-5, with 10 bases lining up with TRBD1. The specimen sequenced was blood. This receptor was identified in a male donor with esophageal squamous cell carcinoma. CDR3 in amino acids: CAWGTGEYQPQHF. DNA of the CDR3: TGTGCCTGGGGGACAGGGGAATACCAGCCCCAGCATTTT.